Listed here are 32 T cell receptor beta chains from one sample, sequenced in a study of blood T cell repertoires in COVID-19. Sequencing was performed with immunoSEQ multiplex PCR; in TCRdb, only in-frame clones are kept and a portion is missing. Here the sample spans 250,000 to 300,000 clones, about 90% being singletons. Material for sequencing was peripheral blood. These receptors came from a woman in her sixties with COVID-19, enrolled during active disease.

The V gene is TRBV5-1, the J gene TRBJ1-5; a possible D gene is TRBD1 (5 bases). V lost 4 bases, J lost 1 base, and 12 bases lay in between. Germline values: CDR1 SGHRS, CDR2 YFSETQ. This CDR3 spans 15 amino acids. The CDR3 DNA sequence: TGCGCCAGCAGCCCGGGGGGGGTCAGCAATCAGCCCCAGCATTTT. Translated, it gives CASSPGGVSNQPQHF. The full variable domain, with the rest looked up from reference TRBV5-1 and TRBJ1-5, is KAGVTQTPRYLIKTRGQQVTLSCSPISGHRSVSWYQQTPGQGLQFLFEYFSETQRNKGNFPGRFSGRQFSNSRSEMNVSTLELGDSALYLCASSPGGVSNQPQHFGDGTRLSIL.

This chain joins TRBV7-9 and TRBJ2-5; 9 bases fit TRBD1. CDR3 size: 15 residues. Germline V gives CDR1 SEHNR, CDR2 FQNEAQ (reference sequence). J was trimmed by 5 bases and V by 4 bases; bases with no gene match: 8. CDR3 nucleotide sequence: TGTGCCAGCAGCTCCACAGGGGGCATTGGGGAGACCCAGTACTTC. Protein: CASSSTGGIGETQYF.

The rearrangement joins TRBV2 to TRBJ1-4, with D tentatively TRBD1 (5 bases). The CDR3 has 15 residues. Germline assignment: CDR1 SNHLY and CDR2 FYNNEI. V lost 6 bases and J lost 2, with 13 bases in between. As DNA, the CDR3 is TGTGCCAGCAGGCTCTCCGGGGGTACTAATGAAAAACTGTTTTTT. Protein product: CASRLSGGTNEKLFF.

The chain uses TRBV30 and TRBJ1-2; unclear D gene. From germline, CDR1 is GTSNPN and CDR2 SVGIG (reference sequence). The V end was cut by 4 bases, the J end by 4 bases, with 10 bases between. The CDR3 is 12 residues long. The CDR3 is CAWKTPLYGYTF. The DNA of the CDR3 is TGTGCCTGGAAGACACCACTCTATGGCTACACCTTC. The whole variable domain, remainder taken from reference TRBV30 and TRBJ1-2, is SQTIHQWPATLVQPVGSPLSLECTVEGTSNPNLYWYRQAAGRGLQLLFYSVGIGQISSEVPQNLSASRPQDRQFILSSKKLLLSDSGFYLCAWKTPLYGYTFGSGTRLTVV.

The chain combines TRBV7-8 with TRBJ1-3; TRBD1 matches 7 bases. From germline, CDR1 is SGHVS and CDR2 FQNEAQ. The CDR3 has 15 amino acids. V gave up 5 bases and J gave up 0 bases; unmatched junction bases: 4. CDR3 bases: TGTGCCAGCAGCGGAGGGACAGACTCTGGAAACACCATATATTTT. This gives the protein CASSGGTDSGNTIYF.

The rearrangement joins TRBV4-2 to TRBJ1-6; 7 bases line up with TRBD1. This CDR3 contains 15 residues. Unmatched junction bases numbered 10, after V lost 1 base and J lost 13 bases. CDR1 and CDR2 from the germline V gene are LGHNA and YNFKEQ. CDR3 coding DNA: TGTGCCAGCAGCCAAGTAGGGGGACAGAGCGCGCCCCTCCACTTT. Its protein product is CASSQVGGQSAPLHF.

The CDR3 loop reads CASSFGRGDYGYTF. CDR3 sequence (DNA): TGTGCCAGCAGCTTTGGCAGGGGCGACTATGGCTACACCTTC. This chain links TRBV7-9 with TRBJ1-2; a weak D match, TRBD1 (6 bases). This CDR3 spans 14 amino acids. V was pared by 3 bases and J by 3 bases, with 11 bases between. CDR1 and CDR2 from the germline V gene are SEHNR and FQNEAQ (reference sequence).

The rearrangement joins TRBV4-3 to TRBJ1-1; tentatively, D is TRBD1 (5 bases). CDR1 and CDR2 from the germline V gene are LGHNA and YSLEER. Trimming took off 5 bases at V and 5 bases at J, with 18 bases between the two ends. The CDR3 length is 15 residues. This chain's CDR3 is CASSLTRVLGTEAFF. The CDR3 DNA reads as TGCGCCAGCAGCTTAACCAGGGTCTTGGGGACTGAAGCTTTCTTT.

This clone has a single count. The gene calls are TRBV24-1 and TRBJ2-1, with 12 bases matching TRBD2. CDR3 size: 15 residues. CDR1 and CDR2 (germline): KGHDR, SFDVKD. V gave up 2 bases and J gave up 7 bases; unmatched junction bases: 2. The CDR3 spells CATSDWTSGVNEQFF. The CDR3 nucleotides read TGTGCCACCAGTGATTGGACTAGCGGGGTAAATGAGCAGTTCTTC.

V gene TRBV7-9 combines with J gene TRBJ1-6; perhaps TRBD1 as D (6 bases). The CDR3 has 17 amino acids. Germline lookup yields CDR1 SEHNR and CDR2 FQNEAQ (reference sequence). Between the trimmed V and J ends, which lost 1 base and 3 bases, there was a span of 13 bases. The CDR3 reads CASSLGAGVGYNSPLHF. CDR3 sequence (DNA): TGTGCCAGCAGCTTAGGGGCAGGGGTGGGCTATAATTCACCCCTCCACTTT.

The CDR3, as DNA: TGTGCCAGCAGCCAAGAATGGCGCGGGGAGCGGAACTATGGCTACACCTTC. The encoded protein is CASSQEWRGERNYGYTF. The rearrangement joins TRBV14 to TRBJ1-2; D not certain. This CDR3 has 17 residues. V was pared by 0 bases and J by 2 bases, with 16 bases between. Germline V lookup: CDR1 SGHDN, CDR2 FVKESK.

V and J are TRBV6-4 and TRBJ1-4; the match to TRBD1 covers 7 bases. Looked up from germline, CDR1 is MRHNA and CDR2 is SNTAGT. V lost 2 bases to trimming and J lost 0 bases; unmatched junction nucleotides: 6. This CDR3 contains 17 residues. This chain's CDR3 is CASSDLRQGSTNEKLFF. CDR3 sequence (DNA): TGTGCCAGCAGTGACCTACGACAGGGTTCAACTAATGAAAAACTGTTTTTT.

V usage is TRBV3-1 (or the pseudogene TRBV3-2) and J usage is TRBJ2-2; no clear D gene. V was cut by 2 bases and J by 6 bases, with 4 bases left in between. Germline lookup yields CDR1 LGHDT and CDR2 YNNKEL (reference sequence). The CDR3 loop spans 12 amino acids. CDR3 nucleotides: TGTGCCAGCAGCCAATCCTCCGGGGAGCTGTTTTTT. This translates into CASSQSSGELFF.

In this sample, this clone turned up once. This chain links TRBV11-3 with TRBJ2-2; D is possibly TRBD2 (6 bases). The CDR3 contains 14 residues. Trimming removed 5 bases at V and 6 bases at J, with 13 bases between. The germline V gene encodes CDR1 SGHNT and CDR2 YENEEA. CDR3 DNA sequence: TGTGCCAGCAGCACGGAGGGAGGCTCCGGGGAGCTGTTTTTT. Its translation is CASSTEGGSGELFF.

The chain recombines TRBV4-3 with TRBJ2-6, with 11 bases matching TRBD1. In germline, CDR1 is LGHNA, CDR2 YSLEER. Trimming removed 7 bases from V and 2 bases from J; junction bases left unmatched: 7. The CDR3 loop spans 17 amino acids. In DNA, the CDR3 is TGCGCCAGCAATAGCGGACAGGGGGCGCCTGGGGCCAACGTCCTGACTTTC. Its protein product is CASNSGQGAPGANVLTF.

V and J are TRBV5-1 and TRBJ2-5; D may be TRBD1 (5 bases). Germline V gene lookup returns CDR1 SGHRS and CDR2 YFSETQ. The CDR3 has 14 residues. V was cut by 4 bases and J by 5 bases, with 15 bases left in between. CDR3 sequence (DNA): TGCGCCAGCAGCCTGGCAGGGCAGGAGGAGACCCAGTACTTC. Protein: CASSLAGQEETQYF.

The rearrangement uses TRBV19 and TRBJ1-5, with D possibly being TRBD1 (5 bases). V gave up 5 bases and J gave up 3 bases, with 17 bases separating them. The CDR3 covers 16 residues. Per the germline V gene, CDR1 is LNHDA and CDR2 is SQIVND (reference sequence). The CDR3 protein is CASSFSAGFNNQPQHF. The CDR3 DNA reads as TGTGCCAGTAGTTTCTCGGCAGGGTTTAACAATCAGCCCCAGCATTTT.

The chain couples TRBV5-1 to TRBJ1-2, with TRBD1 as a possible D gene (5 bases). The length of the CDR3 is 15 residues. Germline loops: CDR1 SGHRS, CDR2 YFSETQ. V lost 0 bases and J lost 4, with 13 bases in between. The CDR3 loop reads CASSLEQGGVYGYTF. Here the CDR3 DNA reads TGCGCCAGCAGCTTGGAGCAGGGAGGAGTCTATGGCTACACCTTC.

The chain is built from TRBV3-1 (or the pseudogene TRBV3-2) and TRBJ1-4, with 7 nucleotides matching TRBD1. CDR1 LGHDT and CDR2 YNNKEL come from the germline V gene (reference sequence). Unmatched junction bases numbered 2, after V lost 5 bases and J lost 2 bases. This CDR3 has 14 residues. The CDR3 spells CASSATGTNEKLFF. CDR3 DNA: TGTGCCAGCAGCGCGACAGGGACTAATGAAAAACTGTTTTTT.

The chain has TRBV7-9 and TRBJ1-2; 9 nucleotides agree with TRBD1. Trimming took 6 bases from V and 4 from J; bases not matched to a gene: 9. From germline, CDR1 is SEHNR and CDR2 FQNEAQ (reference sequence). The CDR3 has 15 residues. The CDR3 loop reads CASRPPGQGFYGYTF. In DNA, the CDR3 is TGTGCCAGCAGACCTCCGGGACAGGGATTCTATGGCTACACCTTC.

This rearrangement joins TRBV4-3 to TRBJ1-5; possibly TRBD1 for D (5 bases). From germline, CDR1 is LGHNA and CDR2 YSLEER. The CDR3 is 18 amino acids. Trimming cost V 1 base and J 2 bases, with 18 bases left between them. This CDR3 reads CASSQGITGTNGNQPQHF. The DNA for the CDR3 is TGCGCCAGCAGCCAAGGGATAACCGGGACTAATGGCAATCAGCCCCAGCATTTT.

CDR3 protein: CASTNSGYSNQPQHF. The CDR3 DNA follows: TGTGCCAGCACCAACAGCGGATATAGCAATCAGCCCCAGCATTTT. The rearrangement links TRBV28 to TRBJ1-5; D gene uncertain. CDR1 and CDR2 (germline): MDHEN, SYDVKM. The V and J ends lost 7 bases and 0 bases respectively, with 13 bases between them. The length of the CDR3 is 15 residues.

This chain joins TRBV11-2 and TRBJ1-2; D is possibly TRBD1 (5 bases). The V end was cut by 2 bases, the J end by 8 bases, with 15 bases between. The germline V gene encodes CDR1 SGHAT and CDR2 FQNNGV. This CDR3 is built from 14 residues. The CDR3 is CASSLSGGYSGYTF. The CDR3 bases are TGTGCCAGCAGCTTATCGGGGGGTTATAGCGGCTACACCTTC.

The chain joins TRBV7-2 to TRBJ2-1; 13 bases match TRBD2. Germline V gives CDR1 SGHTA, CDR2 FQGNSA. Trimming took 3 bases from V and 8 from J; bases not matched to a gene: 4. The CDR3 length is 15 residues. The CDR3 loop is CASSFRTSGGDEQFF. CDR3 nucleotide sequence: TGTGCCAGCAGCTTCCGGACTAGCGGGGGCGATGAGCAGTTCTTC.

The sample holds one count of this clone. CDR3 sequence reads: CASSLGGLNQPQHF. For the CDR3, the DNA is TGTGCCAGCAGCTTAGGAGGTCTCAATCAGCCCCAGCATTTT. The chain uses TRBV7-8 and TRBJ1-5, with D unclear. This CDR3 spans 14 amino acids. Trimming removed 1 base from V and 3 bases from J, with 7 bases in between. Germline CDR1 reads SGHVS; CDR2 reads FQNEAQ.

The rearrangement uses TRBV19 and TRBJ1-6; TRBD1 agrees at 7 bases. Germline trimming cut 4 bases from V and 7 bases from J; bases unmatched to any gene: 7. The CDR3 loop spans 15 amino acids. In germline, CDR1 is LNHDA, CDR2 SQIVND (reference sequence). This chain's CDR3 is CASSTRTGANSPLHF. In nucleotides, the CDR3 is TGTGCCAGTAGTACCCGGACAGGCGCCAATTCACCCCTCCACTTT.

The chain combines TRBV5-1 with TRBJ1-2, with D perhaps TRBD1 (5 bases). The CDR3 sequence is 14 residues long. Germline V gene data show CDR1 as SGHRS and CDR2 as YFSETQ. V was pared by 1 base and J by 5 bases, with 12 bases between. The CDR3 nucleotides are TGCGCCAGCAGCTTGACAGGCCCCCAATATGGCTACACCTTC. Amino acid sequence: CASSLTGPQYGYTF. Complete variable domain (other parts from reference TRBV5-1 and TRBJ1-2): KAGVTQTPRYLIKTRGQQVTLSCSPISGHRSVSWYQQTPGQGLQFLFEYFSETQRNKGNFPGRFSGRQFSNSRSEMNVSTLELGDSALYLCASSLTGPQYGYTFGSGTRLTVV.

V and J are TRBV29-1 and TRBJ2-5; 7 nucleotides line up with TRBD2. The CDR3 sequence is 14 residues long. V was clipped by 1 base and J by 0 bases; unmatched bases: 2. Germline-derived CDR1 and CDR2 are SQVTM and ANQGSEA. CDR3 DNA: TGCAGCGTTGAAGCGCGGGGGAACCAAGAGACCCAGTACTTC. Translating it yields CSVEARGNQETQYF.

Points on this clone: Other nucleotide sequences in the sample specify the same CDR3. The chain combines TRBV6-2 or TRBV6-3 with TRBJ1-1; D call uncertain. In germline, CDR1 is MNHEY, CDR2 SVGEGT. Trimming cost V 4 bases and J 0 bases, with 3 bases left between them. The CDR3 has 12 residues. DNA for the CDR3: TGTGCCAGCAGTTCGGTGAACACTGAAGCTTTCTTT. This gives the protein CASSSVNTEAFF.

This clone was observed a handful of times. The CDR3 region is CASSPPTAFYEQYF. Written as DNA, the CDR3 is TGTGCCAGCAGTCCACCGACAGCCTTCTACGAGCAGTACTTC. V is TRBV6-2 or TRBV6-3 and J is TRBJ2-7, with D possibly matching TRBD1 (5 bases). Germline V gene lookup returns CDR1 MNHEY and CDR2 SVGEGT. This CDR3 is built from 14 residues. V was shortened by 5 bases and J by 3 bases, with 14 bases between the two germline ends.

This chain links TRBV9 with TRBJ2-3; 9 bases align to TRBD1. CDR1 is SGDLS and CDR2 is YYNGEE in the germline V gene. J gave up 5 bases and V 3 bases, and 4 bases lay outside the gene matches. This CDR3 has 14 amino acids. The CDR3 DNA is TGTGCCAGCAGCGCCGGGACAGGGCTAGATACGCAGTATTTT. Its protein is CASSAGTGLDTQYF.

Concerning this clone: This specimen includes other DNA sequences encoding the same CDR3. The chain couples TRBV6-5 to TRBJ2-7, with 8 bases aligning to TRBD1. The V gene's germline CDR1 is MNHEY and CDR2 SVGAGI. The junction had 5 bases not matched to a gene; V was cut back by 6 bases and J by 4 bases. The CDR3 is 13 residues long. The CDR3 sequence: CASRETGDYEQYF. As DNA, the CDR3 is TGTGCCAGCAGAGAGACAGGGGATTACGAGCAGTACTTC.